These 8 T cell receptor beta chains share one sample of origin, sequenced in a study of T cells in Graves' hyperthyroidism and ophthalmopathy. The TCR beta CDR3 regions underwent amplification using RNA transcripts as the source. Researchers ran a first-round RT-PCR on the TCR CDR3 using the HTBI primer set. TCRdb recomputed calls from the multiplex PCR reads with MiXCR, one row per CDR3 protein. The repertoire holds approximately 620,000 distinct CDR3 sequences, with around 14% as singletons. Sequencing was done on a sample of blood. These receptors were collected from a woman under 40 with Graves' hyperthyroidism that later progressed to Graves' ophthalmopathy.

This clonotype was seen once. J is TRBJ2-7 and V is TRBV4-1; D is possibly TRBD2 (6 bases). V lost 4 bases, J lost 9 bases, and 22 bases lay in between. The CDR3 extends over 15 amino acids. Germline CDR1 MGHRA, CDR2 YSYEKL. The CDR3 DNA reads as TGCGCCAGCAGCCGGGAGGCGGCCCCCACCCCATTGCAGTACTTC. Amino acid sequence: CASSREAAPTPLQYF.

In its sample, this clonotype was seen a few times. The rearrangement links TRBV6-1 to TRBJ2-2, with D unclear. Germline V gene lookup returns CDR1 MNHNS and CDR2 SASEGT. V lost 1 base, J lost 0 bases, and 6 bases lay in between. The CDR3 is made up of 15 amino acids. The CDR3 coding sequence is TGTGCCAGCAGTGAAGGGGCGGCGAACACCGGGGAGCTGTTTTTT. Encoded protein: CASSEGAANTGELFF.

This clonotype was seen at least ten times. This CDR3 is CASSVGTEAFF. The DNA of the CDR3 is TGTGCCAGCAGTGTAGGGACTGAAGCTTTCTTT. The chain has TRBV27 and TRBJ1-1, with D uncertain. The CDR3 runs 11 residues. Germline lookup yields CDR1 MNHEY and CDR2 SMNVEV (reference sequence). The V end lost 5 bases, the J end lost 5 bases, and 6 bases lay between the germline ends.

This clonotype has ten or more counts. The chain recombines TRBV16 with TRBJ1-4, with 7 bases identical to TRBD1. The trim removed 4 bases at V and 2 bases at J, leaving 4 bases unmatched. CDR1 and CDR2 from the germline V gene are KGHSY and FQNENV. The CDR3 contains 15 residues. CDR3 in amino acids: CASSPQTGTNEKLFF. The CDR3 DNA reads TGTGCCAGCAGCCCGCAGACAGGGACTAATGAAAAACTGTTTTTT.

This clonotype occurred many times. This chain uses TRBV5-1 with TRBJ2-2; D not certain. CDR3 length: 13 amino acids. CDR1 is SGHRS and CDR2 is YFSETQ in the germline V gene. The ends were cut back, 0 bases at V and 8 bases at J, with 8 bases in the middle. CDR3: CASSLDPDGELFF. Here the CDR3 DNA reads TGCGCCAGCAGCTTGGACCCTGATGGGGAGCTGTTTTTT.

This clonotype was counted at least ten times. This sequence joins TRBV12-3 or TRBV12-4 and TRBJ2-5; D gene unclear. V was trimmed by 2 bases and J by 3 bases, leaving 7 bases between them. The CDR3 is 13 residues long. CDR3 residues: CASSLFGEETQYF. The CDR3 DNA reads TGTGCCAGCAGTTTATTTGGGGAAGAGACCCAGTACTTC.

The sample holds many counts of this clonotype. This chain connects TRBV24-1 to TRBJ2-1, with D maybe TRBD2 (5 bases). Germline values: CDR1 KGHDR, CDR2 SFDVKD. Trimming took off 0 bases at V and 0 bases at J, with 8 bases between the two ends. The CDR3 sequence is 16 residues long. The CDR3 loop is CATSDLRAGSYNEQFF. DNA of the CDR3: TGTGCCACCAGTGATTTGCGGGCGGGCTCCTACAATGAGCAGTTCTTC.

The table lists this clonotype with many counts. The chain is built from TRBV19 and TRBJ2-1; maybe TRBD2 (5 bases). This CDR3 comprises 12 residues. Germline V lookup: CDR1 LNHDA, CDR2 SQIVND (reference sequence). V lost 1 base, J lost 9 bases, and 7 bases lay in between. DNA of the CDR3: TGTGCCAGTAGTATAGTCCGGGGTGAGCAGTTCTTC. This translates into CASSIVRGEQFF.